This TCR beta chain was sequenced in a study of shared clonotypes between healthy human individuals. Whole-study results and caveats: Naive subsets tended to show greater estimated richness than memory subsets.

Sorted subsets were amplified in replicate PCRs using 200 ng DNA, 30,000 to 35,000 T cell genomes. The protocol was immunoSEQ multiplex PCR, while the TCRdb copy is restricted to in-frame clones and leaves out a portion. The table has approximately 2.4 million clones, 90% to 96% seen once. Comment on this clone: Its antigen is undetermined.

The clonotype originates from a man between 18 and 29 years old in good health. The sequenced sample was naive CD4+ T cells sorted from blood. Sample subset: CD45RA+ positively selected.

The CDR3 is CASSLVWQGDEKLFF. The DNA of the CDR3 is TGTGCCAGCAGCTTAGTCTGGCAGGGGGATGAAAAACTGTTTTTT. The chain has TRBV7-9 and TRBJ1-4; 7 nucleotides match TRBD1. CDR1 SEHNR and CDR2 FQNEAQ come from the germline V gene (reference sequence). Trimming cost V 1 base and J 6 bases; bases outside gene matches: 5. CDR3 size: 15 residues.